This TCR beta chain was documented in a study of cytotoxic CD8 clonotypes in ibrutinib-treated CLL. Clones were read by immunoSEQ multiplex PCR, and TCRdb kept only the in-frame ones, dropping some. The data hold some 150,000 clones, with around 80% observed a single time. V was cut by 3 bases and J by 8 bases, with 13 bases left in between. Germline values: CDR1 MGHDK, CDR2 SYGVNS. CDR3 length equals 13 residues. The V and J genes are TRBV25-1 and TRBJ1-1, with D possibly TRBD1 on 5 matching bases. Sequenced material: PBMCs, taken after 36 months of ibrutinib treatment. The receptor was derived from a human donor with chronic lymphocytic leukemia. CDR3 protein: CASSESGTLEAFF. CDR3 coding DNA: TGTGCCAGCAGTGAGTCCGGGACGCTCGAAGCTTTCTTT.